What follows is one TCR beta chain and its context. This entry comes from a study of blood T cell repertoires in COVID-19. Across the study: COVID-19 samples, acute and convalescent, were from the United States, Italy and Spain. From T cells, B-cell-depleted T cells, or PBMCs came the material, which was cDNA or gDNA.

The method was immunoSEQ multiplex PCR; TCRdb's version includes in-frame clones alone and lacks a portion of them. The table records some 270,000 clones, roughly nine tenths of them present only once. This sequence was found in a man aged 35 to 55 with active or convalescent COVID-19. The sequenced sample consisted of peripheral blood.

CDR3 residues: CASSPGTGLPLQYF. Here the CDR3 DNA reads TGTGCCAGCAGCCCCGGGACAGGGTTACCGCTGCAGTACTTC. The chain carries TRBV6-5 and TRBJ2-7; TRBD1 aligns across 9 bases. After removal of 6 bases from V and 9 bases from J, the junction contained 12 bases not matched to a gene. CDR1 and CDR2 (germline): MNHEY, SVGAGI. This CDR3 spans 14 amino acids.